A single sample gave rise to the 21 T cell receptor beta chains below, sequenced in a study of T cells in Graves' hyperthyroidism and ophthalmopathy. There were TCR beta CDR3 regions amplified from RNA transcripts. RT-PCR in the first round (using the HTBI primer set) targeted the TCR CDR3. TCRdb independently ran MiXCR on the multiplex PCR reads; one entry per CDR3 protein. The sample has more than 450,000 distinct CDR3 sequences, just under 20% seen once. The sequencing sample was made of blood. These receptors were taken from a man aged 35 to 55 with Graves' ophthalmopathy.

The chain combines TRBV5-1 with TRBJ2-1, with TRBD1 matching 11 bases. After removal of 4 bases from V and 8 bases from J, the junction contained 8 bases not matched to a gene. The CDR3 covers 15 residues. Germline lookup yields CDR1 SGHRS and CDR2 YFSETQ. The CDR3 here is CASSQGQGAIHEQFF. The CDR3 DNA sequence: TGCGCCAGCAGCCAAGGACAGGGGGCCATCCATGAGCAGTTCTTC.

This rearrangement joins TRBV25-1 to TRBJ1-1, with no clear D. CDR1 is MGHDK and CDR2 is SYGVNS in the germline V gene. The CDR3 sequence is 13 residues long. V gave up 6 bases and J gave up 4 bases, with 12 bases separating them. The CDR3 loop reads CASRGLGTTEAFF. The CDR3 DNA reads TGTGCCAGCAGGGGCCTGGGTACCACTGAAGCTTTCTTT.

The V call is TRBV4-3, the J call TRBJ2-3; D remains ambiguous. This CDR3 is 12 amino acids long. The germline CDR1 and CDR2 sequences are LGHNA and YSLEER. Trimming left V 2 bases short and J 12 bases short, with 12 bases between. CDR3 protein: CASSQSGAPQYF. CDR3 bases: TGCGCCAGCAGCCAATCAGGAGCCCCCCAGTATTTT.

This clonotype was counted many times. The V and J genes are TRBV2 and TRBJ2-7; D uncertain. The germline V gene encodes CDR1 SNHLY and CDR2 FYNNEI. There are 12 residues in the CDR3. V lost 7 bases and J lost 7, with 14 bases in between. Here the CDR3 DNA reads TGTGCCAGCAATGGAAGGGTTGAGGAGCAGTACTTC. The encoded protein is CASNGRVEEQYF.

As DNA, the CDR3 is TGTGCCAGCAACACACGCCCGGGGACTAGCGGGATAGGTTGGAATGAGCAGTTCTTC. This translates into CASNTRPGTSGIGWNEQFF. The chain combines TRBV6-1 with TRBJ2-1; TRBD2 agrees at 13 bases. CDR1 is MNHNS, CDR2 SASEGT, per germline. This CDR3 region has 19 residues. Trimming removed 7 bases from V and 7 bases from J; junction bases left unmatched: 19.

The chain has TRBV7-2 and TRBJ2-1; 10 nucleotides match TRBD2. Germline V lookup: CDR1 SGHTA, CDR2 FQGNSA. This CDR3 has 16 amino acids. After removal of 2 bases from V and 6 bases from J, the junction contained 7 bases not matched to a gene. Written as DNA, the CDR3 is TGTGCCAGCAGCTTACCACTCGGGACTAGCGTCAATGAGCAGTTCTTC. This encodes CASSLPLGTSVNEQFF.

This chain joins TRBV15 and TRBJ1-1, with 7 bases lining up with TRBD1. The germline V gene encodes CDR1 LNHNV and CDR2 YYDKDF (reference sequence). The CDR3 runs to 14 residues. J was trimmed by 2 bases and V by 3 bases; bases with no gene match: 3. The CDR3 here is CATSRTGYNTEAFF. The CDR3, as DNA: TGTGCCACCAGCAGGACAGGGTACAACACTGAAGCTTTCTTT.

The chain joins TRBV18 to TRBJ2-1, with D uncertain. CDR1 is KGHSH and CDR2 is LQKENI in the germline V gene. This CDR3 is 12 amino acids long. V shed 6 bases and J shed 10 bases, with 13 bases lying between them. CDR3 sequence: CASSPVWTEQFF. CDR3 in DNA: TGTGCCAGCTCCCCGGTATGGACGGAGCAGTTCTTC.

Comment on this clonotype: A much larger clone lies one base from this, so it may be a read error. The J gene is TRBJ2-5, the V gene TRBV5-4; either TRBD1 or TRBD2 may fit D (6 bases each). CDR1 and CDR2 (germline): SGHNT, YYREEE (reference sequence). With 4 bases removed from V and 6 bases from J, the gap between germline ends came to 19 bases. The CDR3 length is 15 residues. The CDR3, as DNA: TGTGCCAGCAGCGGAACCGGGAAAGGGGGGAAGACCCAGTACTTC. Its protein is CASSGTGKGGKTQYF. The complete variable domain, with remaining parts taken from reference TRBV5-4 and TRBJ2-5, reads ETGVTQSPTHLIKTRGQQVTLRCSSQSGHNTVSWYQQALGQGPQFIFQYYREEENGRGNFPPRFSGLQFPNYSSELNVNALELDDSALYLCASSGTGKGGKTQYFGPGTRLLVL.

This clonotype was picked up many times. This chain links TRBV25-1 with TRBJ1-1, with 11 bases aligning to TRBD1. CDR3 length equals 15 residues. The germline gives CDR1 MGHDK, CDR2 SYGVNS. Trimming at V came to 1 base and at J to 10 bases, leaving 8 bases not matched to a gene. The CDR3 DNA reads as TGTGCCAGCAGTGAATTGGGTGGGACAGGGGGTAGAGCTTTCTTT. Its translation: CASSELGGTGGRAFF.

This clonotype was counted a few times. The chain combines TRBV10-3 with TRBJ1-2; D not resolved. The length of the CDR3 is 11 residues. V was shortened by 7 bases and J by 8 bases, with 11 bases between the two germline ends. CDR1 and CDR2 (germline): ENHRY, SYGVKD. CDR3 nucleotide sequence: TGTGCCATCAAGACGGTTGGGGGCTACACCTTC. Residues: CAIKTVGGYTF.

This clonotype has at least ten counts. V gene TRBV2 combines with J gene TRBJ2-1; D gene unclear. Deletions cut 3 bases from V and 9 bases from J, with 12 bases between. The CDR3 sequence is 13 residues long. CDR1 SNHLY and CDR2 FYNNEI come from the germline V gene. Here the CDR3 DNA reads TGTGCCAGCAGTGATATCCTGGTTCCTGAGCAGTTCTTC. It is translated as CASSDILVPEQFF.

A few counts support this clonotype. The chain uses TRBV20-1 and TRBJ2-7; 9 bases align to TRBD2. The CDR3 totals 14 residues. The V gene end was trimmed by 1 base and the J gene end by 3 bases; junction bases not matched to a gene: 4. Per germline, CDR1 DFQATT and CDR2 SNEGSKA (reference sequence). CDR3 nucleotide sequence: TGCAGTGCTAGAGCTCCTAGCGGGGACTACGAGCAGTACTTC. Its protein is CSARAPSGDYEQYF.

The chain has TRBV12-3 or TRBV12-4 and TRBJ1-1; possible D gene TRBD1, 5 bases. The length of the CDR3 is 13 residues. Trimming left V 7 bases short and J 1 base short, with 10 bases between. The chain's CDR3 is CASTGRGNTEAFF. CDR3 bases: TGTGCCAGCACAGGGAGGGGGAACACTGAAGCTTTCTTT.

This clonotype was counted at least ten times. V is TRBV7-3 and J is TRBJ2-2, with TRBD1 matching 8 bases. This CDR3 region has 16 residues. Germline CDR1 SGHTA, CDR2 FQGTGA. V lost 6 bases, J lost 1 base, and 7 bases stayed unmatched. The CDR3 nucleotides are TGTGCCAGCAGGCCCGGGACAGGAGAGAACACCGGGGAGCTGTTTTTT. This gives the protein CASRPGTGENTGELFF. Full variable domain (missing parts from reference TRBV7-3 and TRBJ2-2): GAGVSQTPSNKVTEKGKYVELRCDPISGHTALYWYRQSLGQGPEFLIYFQGTGAADDSGLPNDRFFAVRPEGSVSTLKIQRTERGDSAVYLCASRPGTGENTGELFFGEGSRLTVL.

The genes are TRBV29-1 and TRBJ2-7, with a weak D call TRBD2 (5 bases). CDR3 length: 13 amino acids. Trimming shortened V by 6 bases and J by 0 bases, and 12 bases separated the two germline ends. Per germline, CDR1 SQVTM and CDR2 ANQGSEA. CDR3 nucleotides: TGCAGCGTGTCCTCGGGGTTCTCCTACGAGCAGTACTTC. It specifies CSVSSGFSYEQYF.

This sequence joins TRBV5-5 and TRBJ2-1, with 12 bases aligning to TRBD2. Germline CDR1 and CDR2: SGHKS and YYEKEE (reference sequence). The trim removed 0 bases at V and 10 bases at J, leaving 2 bases unmatched. CDR3 size: 14 residues. This CDR3 reads CASSLETSGGEQFF. CDR3 bases: TGTGCCAGCAGCTTGGAGACTAGCGGGGGCGAGCAGTTCTTC.

V usage is TRBV5-1 and J usage is TRBJ2-5; 7 bases align to TRBD2. The CDR3 extends over 15 amino acids. J was trimmed by 5 bases and V by 4 bases; bases with no gene match: 11. From germline, CDR1 is SGHRS and CDR2 YFSETQ. The CDR3 DNA reads TGCGCCAGCAGCATGGAAGCGGGAAGATGGGAGACCCAGTACTTC. This codes for CASSMEAGRWETQYF.

The chain uses TRBV7-9 and TRBJ1-1, with D possibly TRBD1 on 6 matching bases. The CDR3 sequence is 13 residues long. V was clipped by 8 bases and J by 5 bases, with 15 bases between them. From germline, CDR1 is SEHNR and CDR2 FQNEAQ (reference sequence). The CDR3 nucleotides are TGTGCCAGCCTCAGGGGAGTGGGGACTGAAGCTTTCTTT. Its protein is CASLRGVGTEAFF.

This chain links TRBV14 with TRBJ2-7; the match to TRBD1 covers 8 bases. V lost 4 bases to trimming and J lost 5 bases; unmatched junction nucleotides: 13. Germline V gene lookup returns CDR1 SGHDN and CDR2 FVKESK. This CDR3 has 16 residues. CDR3 sequence (DNA): TGTGCCAGCAGCCTCCGAAGGGAACAGGGGGACAACGAGCAGTACTTC. Amino acid sequence: CASSLRREQGDNEQYF.

This chain connects TRBV20-1 to TRBJ1-6, with 9 positions matching TRBD1. Germline CDR1 reads DFQATT; CDR2 reads SNEGSKA (reference sequence). The J segment lost 8 bases and the V segment lost 0 bases, leaving 11 bases of the junction unmatched. The CDR3 runs 17 residues. This chain's CDR3 is CSARDPAGQGLHSPLHF. In DNA, the CDR3 is TGCAGTGCTAGAGATCCCGCCGGACAGGGGTTGCATTCACCCCTCCACTTT.